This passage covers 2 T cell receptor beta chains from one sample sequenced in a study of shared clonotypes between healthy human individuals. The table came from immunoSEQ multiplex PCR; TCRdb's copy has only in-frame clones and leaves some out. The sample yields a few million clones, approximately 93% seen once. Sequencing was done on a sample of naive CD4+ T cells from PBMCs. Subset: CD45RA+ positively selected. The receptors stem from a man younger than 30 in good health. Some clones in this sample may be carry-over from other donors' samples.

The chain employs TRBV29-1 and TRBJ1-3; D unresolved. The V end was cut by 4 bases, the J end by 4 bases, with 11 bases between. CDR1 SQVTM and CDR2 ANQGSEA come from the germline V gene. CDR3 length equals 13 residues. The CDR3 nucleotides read TGCAGCGTTGGTGGTAGTCCGGGAAACACCATATATTTT. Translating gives CSVGGSPGNTIYF.

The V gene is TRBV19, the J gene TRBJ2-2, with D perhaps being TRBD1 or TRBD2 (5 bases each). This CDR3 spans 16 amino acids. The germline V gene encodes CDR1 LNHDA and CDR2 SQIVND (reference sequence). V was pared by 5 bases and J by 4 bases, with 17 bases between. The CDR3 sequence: CASSWPSRDPTGELFF. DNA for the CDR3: TGTGCCAGTAGTTGGCCCTCCCGGGACCCCACCGGGGAGCTGTTTTTT.